This T cell receptor (beta chain) originates from a study of T cells after yellow fever vaccination. Overall study: Where fractions had low cell numbers, libraries were prepared from them with the SMART-Seq v4 Ultra Low Input RNA kit.

TCR cDNA, made by 5'RACE template switching, carried an added universal primer site and UMIs. TCRdb re-analysed the 5' RACE reads in MiXCR, keeping a single row per CDR3 protein. The sample records approximately 300,000 distinct CDR3 sequences, around 6.8% being singletons. Overall study results and limits: Though weaker, the secondary response peaked faster, on day 5 versus 15. Most clones from primary vaccination were detected again post-booster (roughly 96% CD4, about 85% CD8).

This clonotype was observed at least ten times. What it binds is not known. The source was PBMCs, collected 45 days after the first yellow fever vaccination. The receptor was isolated from a man younger than 35 who received the YFV17D yellow fever vaccine.

The CDR3 spells CASSFNTGAGYNSPLHF. DNA of the CDR3: TGTGCCAGCAGTTTTAACACGGGGGCAGGTTACAATTCACCCCTCCACTTT. The chain recombines TRBV27 with TRBJ1-6; perhaps TRBD1 as D (6 bases). Germline V CDR1 and CDR2: MNHEY, SMNVEV (reference sequence). This CDR3 contains 17 residues. Between the trimmed V and J ends, which lost 3 bases and 7 bases, there was a span of 19 bases.